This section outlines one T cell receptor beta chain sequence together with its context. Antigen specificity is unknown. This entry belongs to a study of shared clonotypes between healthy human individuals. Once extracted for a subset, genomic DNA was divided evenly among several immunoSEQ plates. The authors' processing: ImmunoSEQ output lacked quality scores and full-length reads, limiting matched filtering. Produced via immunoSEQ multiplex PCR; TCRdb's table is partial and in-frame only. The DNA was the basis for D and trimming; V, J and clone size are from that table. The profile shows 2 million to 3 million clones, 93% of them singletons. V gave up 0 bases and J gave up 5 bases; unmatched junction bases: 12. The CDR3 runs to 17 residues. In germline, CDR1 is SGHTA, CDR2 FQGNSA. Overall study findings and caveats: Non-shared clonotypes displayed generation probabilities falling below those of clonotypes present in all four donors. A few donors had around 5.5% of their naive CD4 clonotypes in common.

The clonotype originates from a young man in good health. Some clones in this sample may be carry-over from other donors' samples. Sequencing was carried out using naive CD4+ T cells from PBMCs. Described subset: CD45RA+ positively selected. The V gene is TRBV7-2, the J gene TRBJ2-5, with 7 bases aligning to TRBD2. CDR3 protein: CASSLAYSGGPPETQYF. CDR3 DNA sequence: TGTGCCAGCAGCTTAGCGTACTCGGGAGGCCCCCCCGAGACCCAGTACTTC.